This T cell receptor (beta chain) came from a study of T cells after yellow fever vaccination. Researchers made TCR cDNA using 5'RACE template switching, and this step added a universal primer site and UMIs. Via MiXCR, TCRdb re-called the 5' RACE reads, giving one row per CDR3 protein. The data contain 200,000 to 300,000 distinct CDR3 sequences, over 3% of them singletons. This clonotype was recorded at least ten times. Antigen specificity is unknown. The study, taken as a whole, reports: After the booster, nearly 98% of CD4 and 75% to 90% of CD8 primary-response clones were re-detected. Abundant clonotypes from the bulk population could contaminate FACS-sorted repertoires. Although most clonotypes did not, a small share appeared in both CD4 and CD8 compartments.

The CDR3 is made up of 11 amino acids. V gave up 10 bases and J gave up 5 bases; unmatched junction bases: 4. CDR1 is LNHDA, CDR2 SQIVND, per germline (reference sequence). The receptor comes from a man younger than 35 who received the YFV17D yellow fever vaccine. The sequences come from PBMCs, collected 15 days after the yellow fever booster vaccination. This chain links TRBV19 with TRBJ1-2, with 7 bases lining up with TRBD1. CDR3 protein: CATGQPYGYTF. In DNA form, the CDR3 reads TGTGCCACGGGACAGCCGTATGGCTACACCTTC.